This entry lists 5 T cell receptor beta chains sequenced from one sample in a study of blood T cell repertoires in COVID-19. Measured with immunoSEQ multiplex PCR; TCRdb has only the in-frame clones, and not every one. In the table there are 150,000 or so clones, nearly 80% of which are singletons. Sequenced input: peripheral blood. These receptor sequences come from a man older than 75 with acute or convalescent COVID-19.

The V and J genes are TRBV7-2 and TRBJ2-1; D is possibly TRBD1 (6 bases). The CDR3 loop spans 17 amino acids. The V and J ends lost 4 bases and 3 bases respectively, with 19 bases between them. Germline V gene data show CDR1 as SGHTA and CDR2 as FQGNSA. As DNA, the CDR3 is TGTGCCAGCAGCTCCACAGGGACCCAGGGCCTCTACAATGAGCAGTTCTTC. This codes for CASSSTGTQGLYNEQFF.

Notes on this clone: The same CDR3 arises from other DNA sequences in this sample as well. This chain joins TRBV12-3 or TRBV12-4 and TRBJ1-2, with D possibly TRBD1 on 6 matching bases. The CDR3 runs 12 residues. With 4 bases removed from V and 5 bases from J, the gap between germline ends came to 8 bases. The CDR3 DNA follows: TGTGCCAGCAGTTCCCAGGGGTATGGCTACACCTTC. It yields the protein CASSSQGYGYTF.

The sample holds a few counts of this clone. The V call is TRBV12-3 or TRBV12-4, the J call TRBJ1-2; TRBD1 aligns across 8 bases. Trimming took 3 bases from V and 8 from J; bases not matched to a gene: 5. This CDR3 is 13 amino acids long. CDR3 sequence (DNA): TGTGCCAGCAGTTTTGCCAGGGGGCGAGGCTACACCTTC. Protein: CASSFARGRGYTF.

This clone was counted once. The chain couples TRBV6-5 to TRBJ1-2, with 10 bases lining up with TRBD1. This CDR3 has 15 residues. Per the germline V gene, CDR1 is MNHEY and CDR2 is SVGAGI. V lost 6 bases to trimming and J lost 4 bases; unmatched junction nucleotides: 8. CDR3 sequence reads: CASSPSGTGVYGYTF. The CDR3 region has the DNA TGTGCCAGCAGCCCCTCCGGGACAGGGGTCTATGGCTACACCTTC.

This sequence joins TRBV7-3 and TRBJ2-3, with D unresolved. Trimming pared 3 bases from V and 3 bases from J, leaving 10 bases between. The CDR3 contains 14 residues. In germline, CDR1 is SGHTA, CDR2 FQGTGA. In DNA, the CDR3 is TGTGCCAGCAGCTTGAGGATGACGACAGATACGCAGTATTTT. Protein: CASSLRMTTDTQYF. Full variable domain (rest looked up from reference TRBV7-3 and TRBJ2-3): GAGVSQTPSNKVTEKGKYVELRCDPISGHTALYWYRQSLGQGPEFLIYFQGTGAADDSGLPNDRFFAVRPEGSVSTLKIQRTERGDSAVYLCASSLRMTTDTQYFGPGTRLTVL.